This T cell receptor beta chain was captured by sequencing in a study of blood T cell repertoires in COVID-19. This clone was found many times. Sequenced by immunoSEQ multiplex PCR; TCRdb stores in-frame clones only, minus some. The data contain 390,000 or so clones, more than 80% of them singletons. The receptor was isolated from a man aged 18 to 29 who had recovered from COVID-19. Sequenced: PBMCs or T cells enriched from blood (not recorded which).

The CDR3 DNA reads TGTGCCAGCAGCTCGCTTGGAGATAGCAATCAGCCCCAGCATTTT. This encodes CASSSLGDSNQPQHF. The genes are TRBV7-9 and TRBJ1-5; D ambiguous. There are 15 residues in the CDR3. Between the trimmed V and J ends, which lost 4 bases and 0 bases, there was a span of 10 bases. The germline CDR1 and CDR2 sequences are SEHNR and FQNEAQ (reference sequence).